This TCR beta chain was recorded in a study of T-cell memory formation after mild COVID-19. This CDR3 is built from 17 residues. Trimming at V came to 1 base and at J to 5 bases, leaving 8 bases not matched to a gene. Germline CDR1 is MGHRA and CDR2 is YSYEKL. TCRdb fed the 5' RACE reads into MiXCR, producing one record per CDR3 protein. Found here are 530,000 or so distinct CDR3 sequences, 15% to 20% of them singletons; the top ten hold less than 10%. Sequences were obtained from PBMCs or a T cell subset sorted from them (not recorded which). This receptor was taken from an adult woman who had mild COVID-19 (a few samples of this study predate the infection). Cell type and time point are not known. The chain couples TRBV4-1 to TRBJ2-3; 11 nucleotides line up with TRBD2. The DNA of the CDR3 is TGCGCCAGCAGCCAAGTCCTTAGCGGGGGGGCCTTAGATACGCAGTATTTT. It yields the protein CASSQVLSGGALDTQYF.